This TCR beta chain was observed in a study of long-term antiretroviral therapy in people with HIV. Investigators performed immunoSEQ version v3.0 at survey level. Some clones are missing from TCRdb's copy, which holds only in-frame ones; the method was immunoSEQ multiplex PCR. The profile shows under 35,000 clones, around 90% of them singletons. V gave up 3 bases and J gave up 5 bases, with 14 bases separating them. CDR1 is SGHRS, CDR2 YFSETQ, per germline. The CDR3 length is 15 residues. The specimen comprised unsorted PBMCs, sampled 1.1 years after starting antiretroviral therapy. This receptor was taken from a man younger than 35 with HIV. The chain uses TRBV5-1 and TRBJ2-2; weak D call: TRBD1 (5 bases). DNA for the CDR3: TGCGCCAGCAGCTCGGACACCTCGGTGACCGGGGAGCTGTTTTTT. Translation: CASSSDTSVTGELFF.